This TCR beta chain was recovered during a study of blood T cell repertoires in COVID-19. The wider study: COVID-19 samples collected from the United States, Italy and Spain covered acute and convalescent phases.

Method: immunoSEQ multiplex PCR; TCRdb's copy keeps in-frame clones and lacks some. This table has about 240,000 clones, 75% to 90% appearing once. The J segment lost 2 bases and the V segment lost 1 base, leaving 9 bases of the junction unmatched. Germline V gene sequence: CDR1 SGHRS, CDR2 YFSETQ. The CDR3 length is 17 residues. This TCR derives from a woman aged 25-40 years who had recovered from COVID-19. V gene TRBV5-1 combines with J gene TRBJ2-7; TRBD2 aligns across 10 bases. Material for sequencing was PBMCs or T cells enriched from blood (not recorded which). This chain's CDR3 is CASSLRVIAGGPYEQYF. DNA for the CDR3: TGCGCCAGCAGCTTGCGGGTGATAGCGGGAGGTCCCTACGAGCAGTACTTC.